A selection of T cell receptor beta chains follows, all from one sample in a study of human T cells and chemical hapten exposure. TCRdb re-called the RACE reads through MiXCR, storing one row per CDR3 protein. Of 90,000 to 110,000 distinct CDR3 sequences in the sample, 30% to 35% were seen once. The sequences come from whole blood, collected in connection with sensitization to the hapten diphenylcyclopropenone (DPC). The source is a man aged 40-50 years with alopecia areata. Some clones in this sample may be carry-over from other donors' samples. The CDR3 runs from the conserved cysteine through the conserved F or W. Fields, in order: D gene, J gene, clone size, V gene, CDR3 protein, CDR3 DNA. D genes are given only for firm matches. Clone size is stated in some rows and not others, as once, few, many or a class when expanded.

- TRBJ2-5 - TRBV4-3 CASSQETGPPLRTQYF TGCGCCAGCAGCCAAGAGACGGGACCGCCCCTTCGGACCCAGTACTTC
- TRBJ2-5 few TRBV4-2 CASSSRWGAETQYF TGTGCCAGCAGCTCCCGCTGGGGGGCCGAGACCCAGTACTTC
- TRBJ1-2 - TRBV29-1 CSVEGPPRQGDHYGYTF TGCAGCGTTGAAGGGCCCCCCAGGCAGGGTGATCACTATGGCTACACCTTC
TRBD2 TRBJ2-5 - TRBV28 CASSLGKAGGPETQYF TGTGCCAGCAGTTTAGGAAAGGCGGGAGGGCCAGAGACCCAGTACTTC
- TRBJ1-2 few TRBV7-2 CASSRDNHRDSNYGYTF TGTGCCAGCAGCCGTGATAACCACAGGGATTCTAACTATGGCTACACCTTC
- TRBJ1-2 - TRBV12-3/TRBV12-4 CASSSGAGDGYTF TGTGCCAGCAGTTCCGGGGCTGGGGACGGCTACACCTTC
- TRBJ1-4 - TRBV20-1 CSARKVRTPYEKLFF TGCAGTGCCAGAAAAGTCAGGACGCCCTATGAAAAACTGTTTTTT
TRBD2 TRBJ2-4 few TRBV6-2/TRBV6-3 CASSYKLAEVKNIQYF TGTGCCAGCAGTTATAAGCTAGCGGAGGTCAAAAACATTCAGTACTTC
TRBD1 TRBJ2-2 - TRBV6-4 CASRGQGVTGELFF TGTGCCAGCAGGGGACAGGGCGTCACCGGGGAGCTGTTTTTT
TRBD1 TRBJ2-7 - TRBV5-1 CASSSRDSTYEQYF TGCGCCAGCAGCTCCCGGGACAGCACCTACGAGCAGTACTTC
- TRBJ2-4 few TRBV28 CASSAYMEGAKNIQYF TGTGCCAGCAGTGCGTACATGGAGGGGGCCAAAAACATTCAGTACTTC
- TRBJ2-3 few TRBV5-1 CASSGGRTTDTQYF TGCGCCAGCAGCGGCGGCAGGACCACAGATACGCAGTATTTT
- TRBJ2-5 - TRBV5-4 CASSLPDRTVETQYF TGTGCCAGCAGCTTGCCCGACAGGACAGTGGAGACCCAGTACTTC
TRBD2 TRBJ2-7 few TRBV28 CASSPGGIGSYEQYF TGTGCCAGCAGCCCCGGGGGGATTGGCTCCTACGAGCAGTACTTC
TRBD2 TRBJ2-3 few TRBV5-4 CALAGVWDDTQYF TGTGCCTTAGCGGGAGTCTGGGATGATACGCAGTATTTT
TRBD2 TRBJ2-3 few TRBV3-1 CASSHTTSGSDTQYF TGTGCCAGCAGCCACACCACTAGCGGTTCAGATACGCAGTATTTT
- TRBJ2-1 few TRBV6-6 CASEGRPYNEQFF TGTGCCAGCGAGGGAAGGCCCTACAATGAGCAGTTCTTC
TRBD1 TRBJ2-1 - TRBV29-1 CSVNRGNSYNEQFF TGCAGCGTTAACAGGGGGAACTCCTACAATGAGCAGTTCTTC
TRBD1 TRBJ2-1 - TRBV25-1 CASSEGAIPEQFF TGTGCCAGCTCCGAGGGGGCGATCCCCGAGCAGTTCTTC
- TRBJ2-2 - TRBV20-1 CSHGELGTGELFF TGCAGCCACGGGGAGTTGGGCACCGGGGAGCTGTTTTTT
- TRBJ1-2 - TRBV4-3 CASSQDRAAYGYTF TGCGCCAGCAGCCAAGATCGGGCAGCGTATGGCTACACCTTC
TRBD2 TRBJ2-1 - TRBV7-2 CASSLLAGITDEQFF TGTGCCAGCAGCTTACTAGCGGGGATTACCGATGAGCAGTTCTTC
- TRBJ1-2 - TRBV19 CASSIRAGESYGYTF TGTGCCAGTAGTATCCGAGCGGGGGAAAGCTATGGCTACACCTTC
- TRBJ2-1 - TRBV7-2 CASSSILGRALNEQFF TGTGCCAGCAGTTCAATTCTGGGCAGAGCCCTGAATGAGCAGTTCTTC
- TRBJ1-5 - TRBV5-5 CASSLQTGLNQPQHF TGTGCCAGCAGCCTTCAGACAGGACTCAATCAGCCCCAGCATTTT
- TRBJ1-5 - TRBV6-2/TRBV6-3 CASTTGYQPQHF TGTGCCAGCACCACAGGGTATCAGCCCCAGCATTTT
- TRBJ2-5 - TRBV27 CASSPGSQGETQYF TGTGCCAGCAGCCCGGGCAGCCAGGGGGAGACCCAGTACTTC
TRBD1 TRBJ1-2 few TRBV6-5 CASSYVQGAASYGYTF TGTGCCAGCAGTTATGTTCAGGGGGCTGCCTCCTATGGCTACACCTTC
- TRBJ2-3 few TRBV20-1 CSAPRGGTQYF TGCAGTGCCCCTAGAGGGGGGACGCAGTATTTT
TRBD2 TRBJ2-1 many TRBV12-3/TRBV12-4 CASSLTSVNEQFF TGTGCCAGCAGTCTTACTAGCGTCAATGAGCAGTTCTTC
TRBD1 TRBJ2-5 few TRBV6-5 CASSYSAGDRGLQYF TGTGCCAGCAGTTACTCGGCCGGGGACAGAGGTCTCCAGTACTTC
- TRBJ1-3 - TRBV20-1 CSARVSQGRNTIYF TGCAGTGCTAGAGTTAGCCAGGGCAGGAACACCATATATTTT
- TRBJ2-3 - TRBV29-1 CSAGESTDTQYF TGCAGCGCCGGGGAGTCCACAGATACGCAGTATTTT
TRBD2 TRBJ2-3 - TRBV29-1 CSVALAGVSGTDTQYF TGCAGCGTCGCACTAGCGGGAGTGTCTGGGACAGATACGCAGTATTTT
- TRBJ1-2 - TRBV3-1 CASSQPDRVYGYTF TGTGCCAGCAGCCAACCAGACCGAGTCTATGGCTACACCTTC
TRBD2 TRBJ2-3 few TRBV7-2 CASSLARSGTSTDTQYF TGTGCCAGCAGCTTAGCGCGTAGCGGGACTAGCACAGATACGCAGTATTTT
TRBD1 TRBJ2-7 - TRBV20-1 CSARTGQEDEQYF TGCAGTGCTCGCACGGGACAGGAGGACGAGCAGTACTTC
TRBD2 TRBJ2-5 few TRBV4-2 CASSRGTSGNQETQYF TGTGCCAGCAGCCGAGGGACTAGCGGGAACCAAGAGACCCAGTACTTC
TRBD2 TRBJ2-1 - TRBV29-1 CSVSRGDEQFF TGCAGCGTTTCCCGGGGGGATGAGCAGTTCTTC
- TRBJ2-3 large TRBV15 CATSRVPGGTDTQYF TGTGCCACCAGCAGAGTGCCCGGAGGCACAGATACGCAGTATTTT
TRBD1 TRBJ2-7 few TRBV20-1 CSARDRGTGGYEQYF TGCAGTGCTAGAGATCGGGGGACAGGGGGTTACGAGCAGTACTTC
- TRBJ2-6 - TRBV7-2 CASSGANVLTF TGTGCCAGCAGTGGGGCCAACGTCCTGACTTTC
- TRBJ2-5 - TRBV12-3/TRBV12-4 CASSPLRAGEETQYF TGTGCCAGCAGTCCCTTGAGGGCTGGGGAAGAGACCCAGTACTTC
- TRBJ2-1 - TRBV28 CATGGGEQFF TGTGCCACCGGGGGTGGTGAGCAGTTCTTC
- TRBJ2-6 few TRBV7-2 CASSLRAGAAGANVLTF TGTGCCAGCAGCTTAAGGGCAGGGGCGGCAGGGGCCAACGTCCTGACTTTC
TRBD2 TRBJ2-1 - TRBV2 CASSEESSGTYNEQFF TGTGCCAGCAGTGAAGAGTCTAGCGGGACCTACAATGAGCAGTTCTTC
TRBD1 TRBJ1-5 - TRBV20-1 CSARAPQGAHYSNQPQHF TGCAGTGCTAGAGCCCCCCAGGGGGCCCATTATAGCAATCAGCCCCAGCATTTT
- TRBJ2-4 - TRBV6-1 CASSETDENIQYF TGTGCCAGCAGTGAGACAGACGAAAACATTCAGTACTTC
- TRBJ1-1 many TRBV20-1 CSASQGSSMNTEAFF TGCAGTGCTAGTCAGGGGTCGTCGATGAACACTGAAGCTTTCTTT
- TRBJ2-1 - TRBV7-6 CASSLGAAEGEQFF TGTGCCAGCAGCTTAGGTGCGGCCGAGGGTGAGCAGTTCTTC
- TRBJ1-6 few TRBV20-1 CSARGKADSPLHF TGCAGTGCCCGGGGCAAAGCTGATTCACCCCTCCACTTT
TRBD2 TRBJ2-1 - TRBV12-3/TRBV12-4 CASSGLAGLYNEQFF TGTGCCAGCAGTGGACTAGCGGGACTATACAATGAGCAGTTCTTC